This note documents a single TCR beta chain sequence. TCRdb re-called the 5' RACE reads and shows each CDR3 protein once, DNA omitted. Its table records approximately 420,000 distinct CDR3 sequences. The data originate from a study of T cells expressing NK-cell markers. About the research overall: The TCR beta repertoires originated in sorted CD3+CD56+NKG2C+, CD3+CD56+NKG2C- and CD3+CD56-NKG2C+ T cells. The eight sequenced donors comprised seven who were HCMV-seropositive and one who was seronegative.

The germline V gene encodes CDR1 SGDLS and CDR2 YYNGEE. CDR3 length equals 16 residues. This receptor was taken from a woman between 45 and 60 years old in good health. The chain is built from TRBV9 and TRBJ2-3; TCRdb's D gene call, TRBD2, goes unchecked for lack of DNA. What was sequenced was blood T cells: a sorted CD56 or NKG2C T cell subset, CD4+ or CD8+ T cells, or bulk PBMC T cells (not recorded which). The CDR3 reads CASSDPSGSRTDTQYF.